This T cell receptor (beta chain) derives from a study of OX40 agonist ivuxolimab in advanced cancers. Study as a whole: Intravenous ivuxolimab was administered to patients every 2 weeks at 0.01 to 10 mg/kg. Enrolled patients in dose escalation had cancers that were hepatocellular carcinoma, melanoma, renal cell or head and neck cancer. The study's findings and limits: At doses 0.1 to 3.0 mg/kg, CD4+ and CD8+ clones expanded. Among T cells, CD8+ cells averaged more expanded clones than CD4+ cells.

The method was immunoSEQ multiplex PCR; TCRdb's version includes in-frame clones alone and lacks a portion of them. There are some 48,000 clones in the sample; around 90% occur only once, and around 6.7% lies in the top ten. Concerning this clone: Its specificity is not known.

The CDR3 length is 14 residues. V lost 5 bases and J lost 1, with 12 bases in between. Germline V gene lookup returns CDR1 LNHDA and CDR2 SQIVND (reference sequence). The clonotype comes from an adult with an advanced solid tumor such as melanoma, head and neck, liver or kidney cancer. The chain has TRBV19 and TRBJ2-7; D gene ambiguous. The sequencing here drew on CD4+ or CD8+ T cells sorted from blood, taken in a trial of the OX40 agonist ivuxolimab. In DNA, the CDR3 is TGTGCCAGTAGTTCCCGTGGCAGGTCCTACGAGCAGTACTTC. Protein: CASSSRGRSYEQYF.